These 10 T cell receptor beta chains share one sample of origin, sequenced in a study of tumor and adjacent non-tumor tissue in lung cancer. This sample's RNA came from whole unsorted tissue. Three rounds of nested PCR, following a modified ARM-PCR protocol, produced the TCRbeta library. TCRdb redid the calling of the multiplex PCR reads with MiXCR, one entry per CDR3 protein. The sample lists 100,000 to 150,000 distinct CDR3 sequences, approximately 66% seen once, with roughly 13% in the top ten. Source material: lung tumor tissue. The source is a man aged 25-45 years with non-small cell lung cancer.

Notes on this clonotype: A read error may be the cause here, since a much bigger clone is one base away. The chain combines TRBV12-3 or TRBV12-4 with TRBJ2-1, with TRBD2 identical over 8 bases. The CDR3 contains 19 residues. V shed 6 bases and J 4 bases; nucleotides not matched to a gene: 20. CDR3 nucleotides: TGTGCCAGCAGACGCCGAGCGAGCGGGGGCCAGCACAAGTACAATGAGCAGTTCTTC. Amino acid sequence: CASRRRASGGQHKYNEQFF.

Remarks on this clonotype: A much more abundant neighbour one base away suggests this may be a read error. The chain has TRBV20-1 and TRBJ2-1; 14 nucleotides line up with TRBD2. The germline V gene encodes CDR1 DFQATT and CDR2 SNEGSKA (reference sequence). The CDR3 loop spans 19 amino acids. The V segment lost 5 bases and the J segment 0 bases; nucleotides outside the gene matches: 12. The CDR3, as DNA: TGCAGTGCTCCCGTTGGACTAGCGGGGGGCCGAGGCTCCTACAATGAGCAGTTCTTC. This sequence encodes CSAPVGLAGGRGSYNEQFF.

Concerning this clonotype: A much larger clonotype is one base distant, so this may be a read error. The conserved phenylalanine or tryptophan normally closing the CDR3 is absent here, so this likely arose from a read error. V is TRBV29-1 and J is TRBJ1-2; D is unclear. V was clipped by 2 bases and J by 2 bases, with 9 bases between them. Germline V gives CDR1 SQVTM, CDR2 ANQGSEA. The CDR3 extends over 13 amino acids. The CDR3 is CSVETGENYGYTL. The CDR3 nucleotides are TGCAGCGTTGAAACCGGAGAAAACTATGGCTACACCCTC.

This clonotype appeared many times. The rearrangement uses TRBV20-1 and TRBJ2-2, with 7 bases aligning to TRBD1. V was clipped by 6 bases and J by 4 bases; unmatched bases: 8. CDR3 size: 14 residues. CDR1 is DFQATT and CDR2 is SNEGSKA in the germline V gene (reference sequence). CDR3 nucleotide sequence: TGCAGTGCGAACCGGGACAGTTCCACCGGGGAGCTGTTTTTT. It is translated as CSANRDSSTGELFF.

About this clonotype itself: This could be a read error, since a much larger clone is one nucleotide away. This chain joins TRBV20-1 and TRBJ2-7; D ambiguous. Germline V gene data show CDR1 as DFQATT and CDR2 as SNEGSKA (reference sequence). The CDR3 extends over 13 amino acids. V was cut by 4 bases and J by 2 bases, with 12 bases left in between. CDR3 in amino acids: CSAITNGTYEQYF. The CDR3 nucleotides are TGCAGTGCTATTACTAACGGTACCTACGAGCAGTACTTC.

About this clonotype itself: This may be a read error, as it is one base from a much larger clone. The chain carries TRBV4-2 and TRBJ2-2; D possibly corresponds to TRBD2 (6 bases). Germline V gene data show CDR1 as LGHNA and CDR2 as YNFKEQ. Trimming took 6 bases from V and 5 from J, leaving 25 bases between them. The CDR3 runs to 18 residues. This chain's CDR3 is CASRHPPSGPGGTGELFF. The CDR3 nucleotides are TGTGCCAGCAGACACCCCCCCAGCGGACCCGGAGGGACCGGGGAGCTGTTTTTT.

Of note for this clonotype: A much more abundant neighbour one base away suggests this may be a read error. J is TRBJ2-3 and V is TRBV29-1, with D possibly matching TRBD1 (5 bases). The CDR3 totals 14 residues. Germline CDR1 and CDR2: SQVTM and ANQGSEA. DNA for the CDR3: TGCAGCGTTGAGGGTGGGCAGGGCACAAATACGCAGTATTTT. Its protein is CSVEGGQGTNTQYF.

The chain uses TRBV20-1 and TRBJ2-1; D is unresolved. Germline-derived CDR1 and CDR2 are DFQATT and SNEGSKA (reference sequence). V lost 6 bases and J 8 bases, leaving 17 bases between the germline ends. The CDR3 totals 13 residues. CDR3 residues: CSATIAWVDEQFF. Written as DNA, the CDR3 is TGCAGTGCGACGATAGCATGGGTCGATGAGCAGTTCTTC.

In this sample, this clonotype turned up a few times. An end of the junction does not agree with germline; a read error may underlie this. The chain carries TRBV29-1 and TRBJ1-2, with 8 bases lining up with TRBD1. The CDR3 is made up of 14 amino acids. Germline-derived CDR1 and CDR2 are SQVTM and ANQGSEA. This CDR3 is CSIEDRYGQGGYTF. Here the CDR3 DNA reads TGCAGCATTGAAGATCGGTACGGACAGGGTGGTTACACCTTC. The full variable domain, with the rest looked up from reference TRBV29-1 and TRBJ1-2, is SAVISQKPSRDICQRGTSLTIQCQVDSQVTMMFWYRQQPGQSLTLIATANQGSEATYESGFVIDKFPISRPNLTFSTLTVSNMSPEDSSIYLCSIEDRYGQGGYTFGSGTRLTVV.

This clonotype was recorded once. One base away lies a much larger clone, so this may be a sequencing read error. V is TRBV29-1 and J is TRBJ2-1; no reliable D call. The V end was cut by 2 bases, the J end by 7 bases, with 15 bases between. Germline CDR1 reads SQVTM; CDR2 reads ANQGSEA. The CDR3 contains 14 residues. CDR3 DNA sequence: TGCAGCGTTGAACGAGGCTCAACCAGGAATGAGCAGTTCTTC. Protein product: CSVERGSTRNEQFF.